This T cell receptor (beta chain) was identified during a study of T cell responses to AZD1222 COVID-19 vaccine. Study summary: Second doses at about 4 or about 12 weeks were pooled. General study results and limits: Spike-wide coverage was observed for vaccine-associated CD4 TCRs, with dominant responses at 160-218 and 743-854. A rise in Spike-specific TCR breadth and depth followed two AZD1222 doses. The reported proportion of spike-specific TCRs targeting unmutated variant regions was nearly half.

For this clone: Its antigen is not identified.

V lost 2 bases and J lost 5, with 16 bases in between. The CDR3 covers 16 residues. From germline, CDR1 is SGHDT and CDR2 YYEEEE. TCRdb's table, derived via immunoSEQ multiplex PCR, lists solely in-frame clones and lacks some. The table records under 55,000 clones, around 84% of them present only once. The source was peripheral blood, collected on day 0 of AZD1222 vaccination. The source of this sequence is an adult in good health. The chain is built from TRBV5-6 and TRBJ2-2; tentatively, D is TRBD1 (6 bases). The CDR3 nucleotides read TGTGCCAGCAGCTTAGGACCCGGGACAATTACCGGGGAGCTGTTTTTT. This translates into CASSLGPGTITGELFF. The variable domain in full, with the rest retrieved from reference TRBV5-6 and TRBJ2-2, is DAGVTQSPTHLIKTRGQQVTLRCSPKSGHDTVSWYQQALGQGPQFIFQYYEEEERQRGNFPDRFSGHQFPNYSSELNVNALLLGDSALYLCASSLGPGTITGELFFGEGSRLTVL.